This paragraph covers one T cell receptor beta chain sequence. Its antigen is not yet known. The record has no base qualities; no much larger clone is one base away. The library was prepared using multiplex PCR. The reads were generated on an Illumina HiSeq 4000. CDR3 regions were amplified by Arm-PCR with iRepertoire HTBI primers to construct TCR beta libraries. Gel purification was performed on PCR products prior to sequencing. From the authors' description of their analysis: Gene usage analysis of CDR3 amino acid clonotypes relied on the approximately 68 TRBV and more than twelve TRBJ segments identified across samples. COPE and FqMerger were used to merge filtered high-quality paired reads into contigs. BLAST was used to align contigs to the IMGT TRBV, TRBD and TRBJ reference genes, and CDR3 was defined following IMGT. Any clonotype with a frequency above 0.1% was counted as a highly expanded clone. Repertoire diversity was measured by Shannon entropy, and V-J evenness by the Gini coefficient. A clonotype found in more than one individual was treated as public. TCRdb trimmed the raw reads at Q25, called clones with MiXCR and kept productive beta chains. Entries that share a CDR3 protein sequence are merged under the most common genes and DNA. What appears here as the V and J calls and clone size reflects TCRdb's work, not the paper's. The sample has 540,000 or so distinct CDR3 sequences on record, roughly 13% of them singletons. The ten largest clones represent roughly 10% of the sample.

From the germline V gene, CDR1 is SNHLY and CDR2 is FYNNEI. Including the terminal cysteine and phenylalanine, the CDR3 comprises 13 residues. Only the CDR3 DNA stays, 39 bases, in frame from base 1. The V and J ends are trimmed by 4 bases and 8 bases, leaving 14 bases between them. The sample comes from a study of regulatory T cells in long-lasting Graves disease (dated by TCRdb to the early 2020s). For the study in its entirety: In the newly diagnosed Graves' disease group, patients had been taking antithyroid drugs for less than 3 months. Patients with persistent Graves' disease were compared with patients with newly diagnosed Graves' disease using TCR sequencing and RNA sequencing of peripheral blood. The study was registered as a clinical trial and conducted in China. A total of around 35 samples underwent TCR sequencing, from 13 patients with persistent Graves' disease and 20 patients with newly diagnosed Graves' disease. Results and caveats for the whole study, not just this receptor: A larger number of public clonotypes was shared among persistent patients (approximately 3,000) than among newly diagnosed patients (more than 850). As a limitation, the authors acknowledged that the small sample size may reduce accuracy. Only peripheral blood was studied, because thyroid tissue, the primary lesion, was inaccessible. Compared with newly diagnosed patients, patients with persistent Graves' disease had lower TCR Shannon entropy and fewer highly expanded clones, which suggests clonal expansion. Persistent disease showed preferential use of TRBV28, TRBJ1-2 and TRBJ2-5, whereas newly diagnosed disease favored TRBV20-1 and TRBJ2-1. Sequencing and analysis were restricted to the TCR beta chain.

The sample's time point label is to be understood as: newly diagnosed GD, antithyroid drugs for less than 3 months. RNA was extracted from PBMCs in TRIzol for both TCR sequencing and RNA sequencing. The diagnosis of Graves' disease was made according to American Thyroid Association guidelines. Recruitment of patients was carried out at an endocrinology department in Xi'an, China. Each patient gave approximately 10 milliliters of peripheral blood, collected in an EDTA anticoagulant tube. Ficoll Paque Plus density gradient separation was used to isolate PBMCs, and no additional T cell sorting was done. An Agilent 2100 Bioanalyzer and agarose gel were used to check RNA quality, and a NanoDrop 2000 was used to measure RNA concentration. The sample was also reused in another study, on T cells in Graves' hyperthyroidism and ophthalmopathy. As that second study puts it: A patient counted as having stable Graves' hyperthyroidism if no progression to ophthalmopathy occurred over 18 months of follow-up. The hyperthyroidism patients were between 18 and 65 years old and newly diagnosed, with a disease duration of less than 2 months. Any patient with an uncontrolled infection, another autoimmune disease, pregnancy or lactation was excluded. Diagnoses relied on clinical symptoms, serum thyroxine and TRAb, thyroid ultrasound and orbital computed tomography. The TCR CDR3 was subjected to a first round of RT-PCR using the HTBI primer set and the Qiagen OneStep RT-PCR kit. Blood samples also contained most of the expanded thyroid clonotypes (frequency above 0.001), which suggests that blood repertoires may reflect thyroid immune responses. Ophthalmopathy was separated from stable hyperthyroidism by a 13 V-J signature model, with approximately 89% sensitivity and around 81% specificity obtained in cross-validation and 80%/75% obtained in testing. In validation, the model predicted progression to ophthalmopathy with 65% to 71% sensitivity and 72% to 85% specificity, a median of 6.5 months before onset. A discovery cohort of approximately 97 patients, roughly 45 with Graves' ophthalmopathy and approximately 55 with stable Graves' hyperthyroidism, was used to find distinguishing TCR V-J signatures. An independent validation cohort of around 19 hyperthyroidism patients and 17 patients who later progressed to ophthalmopathy tested prospective prediction of ophthalmopathy. For training and testing, the 100 or so patients in the discovery cohort were randomly divided in a 7:3 ratio. The study also compared thyroid tissue and blood T-cell repertoires from 5 to 7 Graves' hyperthyroidism patients. After blood sampling, hyperthyroidism patients were treated with methimazole at a starting dose of 30 mg daily, and ophthalmopathy patients were treated with high-dose intravenous methylprednisolone. The libraries were constructed in a second round of multiplex PCR and then size-selected and purified. Libraries were sequenced paired-end with 100 bp reads on an Illumina HiSeq2000. SOAPnuke was used to process the raw data, with reads discarded if the reads contained adapters or uncalled bases, had a mean Phred below 15, or lacked an exact constant-primer or identifier match. COPE v1.2.5 was used to merge high-quality paired reads, and clonotypes were defined as unique nucleotide sequences. MiTCR v1.1 was used to align the clonotypes against IMGT TRBV, TRBD and TRBJ reference segments. The analysis was restricted to V-J combinations with a frequency above 0.0001, which together covered 99.2% of the repertoires. A TCS score was defined as the ratio between F50 (clonal expansion) and ExV (chaos), using BLOSUM62-based TCRdist between CDR3 peptides within each V-J. Welch's t-statistics and random forest reduced 514 V-J features to 10 to 15, which were used in a naive Bayes classifier (R e1071). Sample size was not statistically predetermined, and investigators were not blinded to group allocation. TCR Vbeta CDR3 sequencing of 135 peripheral blood samples (around 45 ophthalmopathy, 75 hyperthyroidism and roughly 17 progressor patients) is reported in the paper.

The rearranged segments are TRBV2 and TRBJ1-2, with no reliable assignment of the D segment. The sample was peripheral blood mononuclear cells (PBMCs), taken at new diagnosis, from a patient treated with antithyroid drugs. The origin of this receptor is a man aged 30 to 39 with Graves disease. Donor details come from another sample of the same person, matched by shared clones. The DNA sequence follows: TGTGCCAGCAGTGTAACAGCTCCGAAGGGCTACACCTTC. Its protein is CASSVTAPKGYTF.